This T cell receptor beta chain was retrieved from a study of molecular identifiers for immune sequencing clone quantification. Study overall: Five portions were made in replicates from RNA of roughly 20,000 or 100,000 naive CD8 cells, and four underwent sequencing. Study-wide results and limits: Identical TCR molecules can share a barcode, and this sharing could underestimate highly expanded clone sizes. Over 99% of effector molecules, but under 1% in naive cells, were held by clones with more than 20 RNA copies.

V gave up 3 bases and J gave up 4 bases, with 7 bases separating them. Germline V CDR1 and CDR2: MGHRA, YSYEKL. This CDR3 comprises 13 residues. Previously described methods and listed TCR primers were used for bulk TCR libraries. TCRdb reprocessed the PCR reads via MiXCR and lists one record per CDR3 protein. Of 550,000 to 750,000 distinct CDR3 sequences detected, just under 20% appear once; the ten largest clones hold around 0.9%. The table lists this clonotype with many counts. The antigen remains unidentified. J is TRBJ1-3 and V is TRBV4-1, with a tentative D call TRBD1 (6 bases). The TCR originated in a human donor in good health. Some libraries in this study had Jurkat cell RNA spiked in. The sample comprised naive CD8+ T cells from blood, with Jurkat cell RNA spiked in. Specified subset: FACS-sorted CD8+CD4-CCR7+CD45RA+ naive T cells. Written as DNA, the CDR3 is TGCGCCAGCAGCCAGGGGGGCGGAAACACCATATATTTT. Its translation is CASSQGGGNTIYF.